The present entry profiles one T cell receptor beta chain with its context. This clonotype was seen a handful of times. Its antigen remains undetermined. This CDR3 is missing its conserved last phenylalanine or tryptophan, likely due to a read error. The data were taken from a study of identical twins (dated by TCRdb to about 2016). Study-level background: To test whether fetal clonotypes persist, this study deep-sequenced TCR alpha and beta repertoires from monozygotic twins, from unrelated adults of various ages, and from cord blood. Replicate twin experiments were performed at different times using different library preparation protocols to rule out contamination.

General conclusions and limits of the study: Zero-insertion analyses could be partly confounded by invariant T cells such as MAIT and iNKT, though diverse VJ usage argued against such confounding for most clonotypes. The excess sharing between twins in beta out-of-frame sequences was weaker because fewer shared sequences reduced the signal-to-noise ratio. Because the same donors could not be followed over many years, the conclusions depended on cross-sectional statistical analysis. Out-of-frame TCR alpha sequences shared between twins showed an excess of low generation-probability sequences compared with coincidental sharing between unrelated individuals. Abundant cord blood beta clonotypes had fewer insertions, young adult naive repertoires showed a similar but weaker trend, and memory repertoires showed no such trend. Out-of-frame TCR alpha sharing in monozygotic twins was systematically underestimated by recombination models, whereas sharing between unrelated individuals was in agreement with the recombination models.

The germline V end is reduced by 3 bases and the J end by 3 bases; junction bases left unmatched: 17. CDR1 DFQATT and CDR2 SNEGSKA are derived from the germline V gene (reference sequence). 17 amino acids form the CDR3, both terminal residues included. The CDR3 DNA has 51 bases and is translated from base 1. The receptor library was made with 5' RACE. The sequencing machine was an Illumina HiSeq 2000. Template switching added a universal primer binding site, and the final cDNA carried a unique molecular identifier that allowed TCR cDNA molecules to be counted accurately. Specific primers in the conserved constant-segment region were used to synthesize first-strand cDNA for the TCR alpha and beta chains. To control for contamination, every cDNA library carried two barcodes: a SMART-Mk sample barcode plus Illumina barcodes. Two successive PCR steps introduced TruSeq adapter sequences along with Illumina sample barcodes. The TCR alpha and beta cDNA libraries were sequenced on the Illumina HiSeq platform using custom primers. Per the authors' processing: Raw reads were processed with MiGEC to extract unique molecular identifiers, and MiXCR was used to determine CDR3 positions. For each individual, recombination models were inferred using an EM algorithm with the repgenHMM and IGoR tools. The tcR package in R was used for shared clonotype analysis, with sharing normalized by the product of cloneset sizes. To study raw recombination free of thymic and clonal selection effects, out-of-frame nonproductive sequences were analyzed. The public reads were reprocessed in TCRdb via fastp at Q25 and MiXCR, keeping in-frame beta chains. CDR3 protein duplicates are merged, each entry listing the most common genes and DNA. These V and J calls originate from TCRdb's pipeline instead of the authors' own analysis. The table for this sample lists 250,000 to 350,000 distinct CDR3 sequences; roughly 9% of them were counted only once. The leading ten clones occupy roughly 6.4% of the sample.

Every donor was a healthy Caucasian. Three pairs of female monozygotic twins, all aged roughly 18 to 30 years, made up the twin cohort. Positive isolation kits from Invitrogen were used to isolate the CD4+ and CD8+ T cell populations. This same sample was also part of a study on yellow fever vaccine responses in identical twins. The second study reports: According to the authors, the vaccine-induced T cell response in identical twins seemed to be partly convergent and partly specific to each individual. In identical twins, the study followed T cell clones that responded to the vaccine with precision.

This sequence uses TRBV20-1 and TRBJ2-7, and TRBD2 aligns with 7 junction nucleotides. The clonotype was recovered from a woman in her late teens or twenties in good health. The specimen was CD8+ T cells sorted from blood. In nucleotides, the sequence is TGCAGTGCTAGGAACAGAAACCGGGAGGCCCTCCTCTACGAGCAGTACTCC. Its product reads: CSARNRNREALLYEQYS.